Presented here are 24 T cell receptor beta chains from one specimen sequenced in a study of T cell repertoires in cytomegalovirus infection. Antigens for these TCRs are unknown. MiXCR, applied by TCRdb to the reads, yields one record per CDR3 protein. This table holds about 830,000 distinct CDR3 sequences, about 33% found once. The material sequenced was cultured CD8+ T cells from PBMCs, taken from culture after CMV antigen stimulation. The receptor set was obtained from a human donor in good health (CMV status not recorded). Some clones in this sample may be carry-over from other donors' samples.

CDR3 region: CASIGGGEQYF. The CDR3, as DNA: TGTGCCAGCATAGGGGGAGGCGAGCAGTACTTC. The V and J genes are TRBV12-3 or TRBV12-4 and TRBJ2-7; D may match TRBD1 or TRBD2 (6 bases each). Trimming pared 7 bases from V and 6 bases from J, leaving 10 bases between. CDR3 length: 11 amino acids.

The V call is TRBV5-1, the J call TRBJ2-2; 8 nucleotides line up with TRBD1. J was trimmed by 7 bases and V by 2 bases; bases with no gene match: 4. This CDR3 contains 14 residues. CDR1 and CDR2 from the germline V gene are SGHRS and YFSETQ. CDR3 sequence: CASSFYRGNGELFF. The CDR3 DNA is TGCGCCAGCAGCTTTTACAGGGGGAACGGGGAGCTGTTTTTT.

Points on this clonotype: One end of the junction does not line up with germline, which may come from a read error. The CDR3 loop is CATNRVGGLWETQYF. Written as DNA, the CDR3 is TGTGCCACCAACAGAGTCGGGGGGCTTTGGGAGACCCAGTACTTC. The V and J genes are TRBV15 and TRBJ2-5; maybe TRBD2 (7 bases). This CDR3 is built from 15 residues. Germline V lookup: CDR1 LNHNV, CDR2 YYDKDF (reference sequence).

The chain employs TRBV20-1 and TRBJ1-2; unclear D gene. The germline CDR1 and CDR2 sequences are DFQATT and SNEGSKA (reference sequence). The CDR3 extends over 13 amino acids. Trimming took off 6 bases at V and 5 bases at J, with 16 bases between the two ends. CDR3 sequence: CSAPTPTGYGYTF. CDR3 in DNA: TGCAGTGCACCTACCCCCACGGGTTATGGCTACACCTTC.

This clonotype was recorded once. The rearrangement links TRBV7-2 to TRBJ2-3, with 7 bases fitting TRBD2. Germline V gene data show CDR1 as SGHTA and CDR2 as FQGNSA. This CDR3 comprises 15 residues. With 5 bases clipped from V and 2 bases from J, the junction kept 7 bases outside the gene matches. The CDR3, as DNA: TGTGCCAGCAGCCCAGGACTAGGGGTCACAGATACGCAGTATTTT. Translating it yields CASSPGLGVTDTQYF.

The chain recombines TRBV7-4 with TRBJ2-2; a possible D gene is TRBD2 (5 bases). Per the germline V gene, CDR1 is SGHVT and CDR2 is SQSDAQ. Trimming cost V 2 bases and J 1 base, with 14 bases left between them. The CDR3 sequence is 17 residues long. CDR3 DNA sequence: TGTGCCAGCAGCTTACCTAGCCGAGCCGAGAACACCGGGGAGCTGTTTTTT. It specifies CASSLPSRAENTGELFF.

This clonotype was recorded once. This sequence joins TRBV6-2 or TRBV6-3 and TRBJ2-1; D unresolved. The CDR3 loop spans 16 amino acids. V was trimmed by 0 bases and J by 3 bases, leaving 12 bases between them. Germline loops: CDR1 MNHEY, CDR2 SVGEGT. DNA for the CDR3: TGTGCCAGCAGTTACTCGAGTAGACCCCACTACAATGAGCAGTTCTTC. It is translated as CASSYSSRPHYNEQFF.

This clonotype qualifies as medium-sized. The rearrangement joins TRBV7-9 to TRBJ1-2; tentative D call: TRBD1 (6 bases). The CDR3 has 15 amino acids. Trimming left V 0 bases short and J 5 bases short, with 13 bases between. Germline V gene lookup returns CDR1 SEHNR and CDR2 FQNEAQ (reference sequence). For the CDR3, the DNA is TGTGCCAGCAGCTTAGCCGACAGGCTTTCATATGGCTACACCTTC. It translates to CASSLADRLSYGYTF.

This sequence joins TRBV7-6 and TRBJ1-1, with a weak D call TRBD1 (6 bases). The CDR3 runs 19 residues. Trimming shortened V by 5 bases and J by 1 base, and 26 bases separated the two germline ends. Germline loops: CDR1 SGHVS, CDR2 FNYEAQ. The CDR3 region has the DNA TGTGCCAGCAGCCCGACGGGGGCAGGACCCTACAAAGCGAACACTGAAGCTTTCTTT. Translation: CASSPTGAGPYKANTEAFF.

The chain has TRBV20-1 and TRBJ1-6; D is unresolved. The CDR3 spans 16 residues. V was clipped by 6 bases and J by 5 bases, with 20 bases between them. Per germline, CDR1 DFQATT and CDR2 SNEGSKA (reference sequence). The CDR3, as DNA: TGCAGTGCCGCGCGCGATAACAGAGATGATAATTCACCCCTCCACTTT. This gives the protein CSAARDNRDDNSPLHF.

This clonotype was observed at least ten times. The chain recombines TRBV7-9 with TRBJ2-1; TRBD1 matches 7 bases. Germline CDR1 SEHNR, CDR2 FQNEAQ (reference sequence). V lost 5 bases, J lost 10 bases, and 14 bases stayed unmatched. The CDR3 has 15 amino acids. In DNA, the CDR3 is TGTGCCAGCAGCCCGACCCGCACAGGGGCGGGCGAGCAGTTCTTC. Its protein product is CASSPTRTGAGEQFF.

This sequence joins TRBV6-1 and TRBJ2-3; D call uncertain. Germline CDR1 MNHNS, CDR2 SASEGT. Trimming took off 0 bases at V and 0 bases at J, with 7 bases between the two ends. The CDR3 runs 15 residues. CDR3: CASSEAGWSTDTQYF. The CDR3 DNA reads as TGTGCCAGCAGTGAAGCGGGGTGGAGCACAGATACGCAGTATTTT.

The chain couples TRBV10-3 to TRBJ1-2, with D unclear. Germline-derived CDR1 and CDR2 are ENHRY and SYGVKD. Trimming took off 2 bases at V and 6 bases at J, with 10 bases between the two ends. The CDR3 totals 13 residues. For the CDR3, the DNA is TGTGCCATCAGTGAGACCCCGACTAATGGCTACACCTTC. It encodes CAISETPTNGYTF.

This clonotype came up many times. CDR3 sequence: CASISDRGDYGYTF. CDR3 coding DNA: TGTGCCAGCATCTCTGACAGGGGAGACTATGGCTACACCTTC. V is TRBV7-2 and J is TRBJ1-2; 8 nucleotides line up with TRBD1. Per the germline V gene, CDR1 is SGHTA and CDR2 is FQGNSA. The V segment lost 7 bases and the J segment 3 bases; nucleotides outside the gene matches: 7. This CDR3 contains 14 residues.

The chain is built from TRBV7-9 and TRBJ2-1; weak D call: TRBD2 (7 bases). This CDR3 region has 14 residues. The V end lost 4 bases, the J end lost 9 bases, and 16 bases lay between the germline ends. In germline, CDR1 is SEHNR, CDR2 FQNEAQ (reference sequence). CDR3 sequence: CASSSLGGAGEQFF. The CDR3 DNA is TGTGCCAGCAGCTCTCTTGGGGGGGCGGGTGAGCAGTTCTTC.

This clonotype was counted between two and nine times. The chain couples TRBV6-6 to TRBJ1-4, with D maybe TRBD1 (5 bases). V lost 0 bases, J lost 6 bases, and 11 bases lay in between. Germline assignment: CDR1 MNHNY and CDR2 SVGAGI (reference sequence). The length of the CDR3 is 15 residues. The CDR3 is CASSYSGGLDEKLFF. The CDR3 nucleotides are TGTGCCAGCAGTTACTCCGGGGGATTGGATGAAAAACTGTTTTTT.

The sample holds one count of this clonotype. The rearrangement uses TRBV12-3 or TRBV12-4 and TRBJ2-7; possibly TRBD1 or TRBD2 for D (6 bases each). V gave up 8 bases and J gave up 4 bases, with 15 bases separating them. The CDR3 sequence is 13 residues long. The CDR3 loop is CASCRGEFYEQYF. The CDR3 DNA reads TGTGCCAGCTGTAGGGGGGAGTTTTACGAGCAGTACTTC.

The chain joins TRBV5-4 to TRBJ1-1, with TRBD1 matching 9 bases. This CDR3 region has 14 residues. Trimming took 4 bases from V and 6 from J; bases not matched to a gene: 7. CDR1 and CDR2 (germline): SGHNT, YYREEE (reference sequence). This CDR3 is CASSLGTGRPEAFF. DNA for the CDR3: TGTGCCAGCAGCCTCGGGACAGGGAGGCCTGAAGCTTTCTTT.

The table lists this clonotype with many counts. This sequence joins TRBV19 and TRBJ2-2, with a weak D call TRBD1 (6 bases). Trimming pared 5 bases from V and 4 bases from J, leaving 11 bases between. This CDR3 has 14 amino acids. CDR1 LNHDA and CDR2 SQIVND come from the germline V gene (reference sequence). The DNA for the CDR3 is TGTGCCAGTAGTCTAGGGACACTCACCGGGGAGCTGTTTTTT. Translated: CASSLGTLTGELFF. Complete variable domain (other parts from reference TRBV19 and TRBJ2-2): DGGITQSPKYLFRKEGQNVTLSCEQNLNHDAMYWYRQDPGQGLRLIYYSQIVNDFQKGDIAEGYSVSREKKESFPLTVTSAQKNPTAFYLCASSLGTLTGELFFGEGSRLTVL.

This clonotype has a handful of counts. This chain connects TRBV6-8 to TRBJ1-1; possibly TRBD1 for D (5 bases). The V gene's germline CDR1 is MNHGY and CDR2 SAAAGT. The CDR3 loop spans 15 amino acids. V lost 4 bases, J lost 1 base, and 13 bases lay in between. CDR3 protein: CASSSPGPQNTEAFF. The CDR3 DNA reads TGTGCCAGCAGTTCCCCGGGACCGCAGAACACTGAAGCTTTCTTT.

There are a few counts of this clonotype. The chain has TRBV7-9 and TRBJ1-2; 8 bases are a match to TRBD1. V was clipped by 5 bases and J by 3 bases; unmatched bases: 8. This CDR3 comprises 15 residues. Germline V gives CDR1 SEHNR, CDR2 FQNEAQ (reference sequence). DNA for the CDR3: TGTGCCAGCAGCCTCGGACAGGGCACCGACTATGGCTACACCTTC. Translation: CASSLGQGTDYGYTF.

This clonotype was observed a handful of times. This chain connects TRBV7-2 to TRBJ1-2, with D hard to call. This CDR3 comprises 12 residues. Germline assignment: CDR1 SGHTA and CDR2 FQGNSA. V lost 4 bases, J lost 6 bases, and 9 bases lay in between. The chain's CDR3 is CASSSRADGYTF. The CDR3 DNA follows: TGTGCCAGCAGCTCGAGGGCGGATGGCTACACCTTC.

This clonotype was found once. J is TRBJ2-5 and V is TRBV18; perhaps TRBD2 as D (6 bases). This CDR3 is built from 15 residues. Germline values: CDR1 KGHSH, CDR2 LQKENI. The ends were cut back, 6 bases at V and 1 base at J, with 15 bases in the middle. The CDR3 DNA reads as TGTGCCAGCTCGACCCGGGGGACCGCCCAAGAGACCCAGTACTTC. Encoded protein: CASSTRGTAQETQYF. Combining the CDR3 with reference TRBV18 and TRBJ2-5 gives the whole variable domain NAGVMQNPRHLVRRRGQEARLRCSPMKGHSHVYWYRQLPEEGLKFMVYLQKENIIDESGMPKERFSAEFPKEGPSILRIQQVVRGDSAAYFCASSTRGTAQETQYFGPGTRLLVL.

This clonotype came up a few times. This chain joins TRBV7-9 and TRBJ2-3; D uncertain. The CDR3 loop spans 13 amino acids. V lost 7 bases and J 0 bases, leaving 8 bases between the germline ends. Per germline, CDR1 SEHNR and CDR2 FQNEAQ (reference sequence). The CDR3 nucleotides are TGTGCCAGCATCCCAGGTAGCACAGATACGCAGTATTTT. It specifies CASIPGSTDTQYF.